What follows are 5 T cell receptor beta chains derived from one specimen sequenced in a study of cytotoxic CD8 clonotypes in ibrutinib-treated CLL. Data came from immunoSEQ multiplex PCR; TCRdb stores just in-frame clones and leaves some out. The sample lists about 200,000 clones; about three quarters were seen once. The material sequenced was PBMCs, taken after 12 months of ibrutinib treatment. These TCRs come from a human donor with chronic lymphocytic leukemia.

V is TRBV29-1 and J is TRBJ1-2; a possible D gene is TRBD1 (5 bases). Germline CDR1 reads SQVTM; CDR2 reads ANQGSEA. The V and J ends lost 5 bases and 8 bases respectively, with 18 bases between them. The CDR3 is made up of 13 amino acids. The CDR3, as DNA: TGCAGCGTTTCCGGGAGCCTTCCAGGGGGCTACACCTTC. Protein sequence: CSVSGSLPGGYTF. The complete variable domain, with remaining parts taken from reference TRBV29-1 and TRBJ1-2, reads SAVISQKPSRDICQRGTSLTIQCQVDSQVTMMFWYRQQPGQSLTLIATANQGSEATYESGFVIDKFPISRPNLTFSTLTVSNMSPEDSSIYLCSVSGSLPGGYTFGSGTRLTVV.

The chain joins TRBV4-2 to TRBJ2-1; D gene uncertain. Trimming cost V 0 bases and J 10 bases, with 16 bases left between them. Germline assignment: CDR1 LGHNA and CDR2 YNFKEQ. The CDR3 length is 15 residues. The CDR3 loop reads CASSQERGPLGEQFF. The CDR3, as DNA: TGTGCCAGCAGCCAAGAACGAGGACCACTGGGAGAGCAGTTCTTC.

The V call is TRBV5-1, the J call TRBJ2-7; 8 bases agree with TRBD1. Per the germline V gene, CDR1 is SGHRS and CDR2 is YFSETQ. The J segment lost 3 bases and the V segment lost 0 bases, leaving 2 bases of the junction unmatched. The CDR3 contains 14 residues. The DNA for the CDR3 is TGCGCCAGCAGCTTGGGGACAGGGTTCTACGAGCAGTACTTC. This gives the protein CASSLGTGFYEQYF.

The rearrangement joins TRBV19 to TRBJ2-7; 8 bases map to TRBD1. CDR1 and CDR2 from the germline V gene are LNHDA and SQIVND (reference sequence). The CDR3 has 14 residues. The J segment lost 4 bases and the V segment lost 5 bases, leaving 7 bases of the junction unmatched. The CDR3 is CASSQTGGWYEQYF. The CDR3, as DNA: TGTGCCAGTAGTCAAACAGGGGGTTGGTACGAGCAGTACTTC.

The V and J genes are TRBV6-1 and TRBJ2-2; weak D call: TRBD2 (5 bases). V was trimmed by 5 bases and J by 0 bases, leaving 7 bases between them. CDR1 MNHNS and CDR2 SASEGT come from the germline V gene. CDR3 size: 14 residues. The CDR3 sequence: CASSRTSNTGELFF. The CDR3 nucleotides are TGTGCCAGCAGTCGGACTTCGAACACCGGGGAGCTGTTTTTT.